The T cell receptor (beta chain) described here comes from a study of response to subunit inactivated influenza vaccine. Findings and limits, study-wide: There was a suggestion from the authors that each seasonal influenza vaccination recruits few new T cells.

TCRdb independently ran MiXCR on the RT-PCR reads; one entry per CDR3 protein. This table has about 530,000 distinct CDR3 sequences, about 10% appearing once. Trimming took 6 bases from V and 5 from J, leaving 2 bases between them. The CDR3 loop spans 9 amino acids. Germline V gives CDR1 DFQATT, CDR2 SNEGSKA (reference sequence). This clonotype has a count of ten or more. No antigen is known for it. The sequencing here drew on PBMCs from blood, taken on the day of vaccination. This sequence was found in a man aged 50 or older who received an inactivated influenza vaccine. The V and J genes are TRBV20-1 and TRBJ2-1, with unresolved D. In DNA form, the CDR3 reads TGCAGTGCAAACAATGAGCAGTTCTTC. It is translated as CSANNEQFF.